Shown below are 5 T cell receptor beta chains from a single sample sequenced in a study of cytomegalovirus exposure and HLA in healthy donors. This PCR relied on a set of 60 Vbeta primers and 13 Jbeta primers. Assay: immunoSEQ multiplex PCR; the TCRdb copy retains only in-frame clones and omits some. The data contain approximately 200,000 clones, 65% to 85% of them singletons. The sequenced sample was PBMCs. The receptors stem from a boy aged 2 to 10 in good health and CMV-seronegative.

V and J are TRBV18 and TRBJ1-2, with 10 nucleotides matching TRBD1. Germline CDR1 and CDR2: KGHSH and LQKENI. The V gene end was trimmed by 3 bases and the J gene end by 3 bases; junction bases not matched to a gene: 4. CDR3 size: 15 residues. The DNA of the CDR3 is TGTGCCAGCTCACCCGGACAGGGGGGGTACTATGGCTACACCTTC. It encodes CASSPGQGGYYGYTF.

The chain has TRBV5-6 and TRBJ1-1; D gene ambiguous. This CDR3 contains 12 residues. Germline V gives CDR1 SGHDT, CDR2 YYEEEE. V dropped 2 bases and J dropped 3 bases, with 5 bases sitting between them. CDR3 in amino acids: CASSFTDTEAFF. As DNA, the CDR3 is TGTGCCAGCAGCTTCACAGACACTGAAGCTTTCTTT.

This clone has just a few counts. CDR3 amino acids: CSVAGDGQFF. The DNA of the CDR3 is TGCAGCGTTGCGGGTGACGGGCAGTTCTTC. This chain joins TRBV29-1 and TRBJ2-1; D is undetermined. The CDR3 has 10 amino acids. Germline V CDR1 and CDR2: SQVTM, ANQGSEA. The ends were cut back, 4 bases at V and 12 bases at J, with 10 bases in the middle.

The rearrangement uses TRBV6-4 and TRBJ2-3; TRBD2 might be the D (7 bases). Germline CDR1 is MRHNA and CDR2 is SNTAGT. The V and J ends lost 2 bases and 2 bases respectively, with 11 bases between them. This CDR3 is 15 amino acids long. The CDR3 loop is CASSDRGASTDTQYF. The CDR3 DNA is TGTGCCAGCAGTGACCGGGGGGCCTCCACAGATACGCAGTATTTT.

The chain recombines TRBV27 with TRBJ1-6, with D tentatively TRBD1 (6 bases). This CDR3 has 14 amino acids. The germline V gene encodes CDR1 MNHEY and CDR2 SMNVEV (reference sequence). Trimming stripped 6 bases from V and 8 bases from J, with 14 bases between. The CDR3 DNA reads TGTGCCAGCAGGGAACGGACAGTCCATTCACCCCTCCACTTT. It is translated as CASRERTVHSPLHF.